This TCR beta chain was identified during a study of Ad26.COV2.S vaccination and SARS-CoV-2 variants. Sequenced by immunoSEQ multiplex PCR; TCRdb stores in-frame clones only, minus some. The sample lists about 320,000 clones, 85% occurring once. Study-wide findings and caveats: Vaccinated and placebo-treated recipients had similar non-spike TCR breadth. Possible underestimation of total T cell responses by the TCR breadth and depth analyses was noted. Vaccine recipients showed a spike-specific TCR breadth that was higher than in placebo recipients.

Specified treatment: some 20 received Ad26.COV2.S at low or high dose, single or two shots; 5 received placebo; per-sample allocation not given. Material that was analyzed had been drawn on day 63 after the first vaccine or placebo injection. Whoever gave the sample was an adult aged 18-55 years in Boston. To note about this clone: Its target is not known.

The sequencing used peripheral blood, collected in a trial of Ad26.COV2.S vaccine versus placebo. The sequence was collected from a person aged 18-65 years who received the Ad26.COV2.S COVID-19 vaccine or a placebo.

The CDR3 coding sequence is TGCGCCAGCAGCCCTAACAGGGGGATAGAGACCCAGTACTTC. Its translation is CASSPNRGIETQYF. The chain joins TRBV5-1 to TRBJ2-5; 8 bases match TRBD1. This CDR3 is built from 14 residues. The J segment lost 4 bases and the V segment lost 4 bases, leaving 6 bases of the junction unmatched. In germline, CDR1 is SGHRS, CDR2 YFSETQ.